This T cell receptor (beta chain) was captured by sequencing in a study of T cell responses to AZD1222 COVID-19 vaccine. A word on this clone: Its antigen remains unidentified.

Trimming removed 0 bases from V and 0 bases from J, with 11 bases in between. CDR3 size: 16 residues. CDR1 and CDR2 from the germline V gene are MNHEY and SVGEGT. Clones were sequenced by immunoSEQ multiplex PCR, and TCRdb holds only the in-frame ones, with some missing. The sample has roughly 100,000 clones, roughly 90% seen once. General study findings and limits: Baseline seropositivity characterized only six AZD1222 recipients. Donor demographics were predominantly white British with a female majority; clonal diversity may be underestimated. Spike-specific TCR breadth and depth rose after two AZD1222 doses. Vaccine-associated CD4 TCRs ranged over spike, dominating at 160-218 and 743-854.

The sequence derives from an adult in good health. V usage is TRBV6-2 or TRBV6-3 and J usage is TRBJ2-5; D assignment may be TRBD1 or TRBD2 (5 bases each). Here the sequenced sample was peripheral blood, taken on day 0 of AZD1222 vaccination. For the CDR3, the DNA is TGTGCCAGCAGTTACTCTCATGGGGGAGACCAAGAGACCCAGTACTTC. Protein: CASSYSHGGDQETQYF.